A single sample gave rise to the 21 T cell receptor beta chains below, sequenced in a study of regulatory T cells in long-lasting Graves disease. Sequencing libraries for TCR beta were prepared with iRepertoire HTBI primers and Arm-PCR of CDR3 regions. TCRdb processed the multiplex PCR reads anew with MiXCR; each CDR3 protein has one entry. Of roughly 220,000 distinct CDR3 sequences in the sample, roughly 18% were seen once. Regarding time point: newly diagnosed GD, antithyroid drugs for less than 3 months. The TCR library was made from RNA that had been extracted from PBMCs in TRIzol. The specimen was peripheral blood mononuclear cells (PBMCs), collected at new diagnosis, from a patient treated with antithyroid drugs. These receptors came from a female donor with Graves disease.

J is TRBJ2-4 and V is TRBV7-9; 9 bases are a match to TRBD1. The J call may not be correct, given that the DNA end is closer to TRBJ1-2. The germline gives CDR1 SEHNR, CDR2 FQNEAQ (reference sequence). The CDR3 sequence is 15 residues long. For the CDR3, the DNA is TGTGCCAGCAGCTTACTACCCCGACAGGGGGAGGGCTACACCTTC. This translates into CASSLLPRQGEGYTF.

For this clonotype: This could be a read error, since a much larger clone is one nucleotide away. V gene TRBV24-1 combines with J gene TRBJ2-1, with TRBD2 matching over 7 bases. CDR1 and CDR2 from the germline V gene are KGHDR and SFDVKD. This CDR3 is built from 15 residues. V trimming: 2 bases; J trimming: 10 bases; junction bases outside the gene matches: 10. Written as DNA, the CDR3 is TGTGCCACCAGTGATTCCCGGGGAGGGGCCTACGAGCAGTTCTTC. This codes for CATSDSRGGAYEQFF.

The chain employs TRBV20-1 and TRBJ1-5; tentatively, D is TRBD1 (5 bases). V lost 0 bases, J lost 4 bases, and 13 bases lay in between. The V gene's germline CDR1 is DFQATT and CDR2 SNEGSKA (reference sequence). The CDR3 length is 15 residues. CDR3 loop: CSARDGQGRNQPQHF. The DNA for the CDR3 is TGCAGTGCTAGAGATGGGCAGGGAAGGAATCAGCCCCAGCATTTT.

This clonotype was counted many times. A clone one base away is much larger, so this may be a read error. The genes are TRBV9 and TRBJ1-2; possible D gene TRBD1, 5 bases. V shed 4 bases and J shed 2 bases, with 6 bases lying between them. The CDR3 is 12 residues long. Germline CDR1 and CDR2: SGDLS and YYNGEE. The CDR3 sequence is CASSRQNYGYTF. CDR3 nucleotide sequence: TGTGCCAGCAGCCGACAGAACTATGGCTACACCTTC.

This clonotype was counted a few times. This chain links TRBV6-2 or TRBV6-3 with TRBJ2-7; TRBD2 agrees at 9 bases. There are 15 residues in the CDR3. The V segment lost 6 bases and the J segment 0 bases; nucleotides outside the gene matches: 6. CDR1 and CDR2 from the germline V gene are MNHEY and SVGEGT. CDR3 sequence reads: CASRKLSGSSYEQYF. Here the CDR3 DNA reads TGTGCCAGCAGAAAACTTAGCGGGAGCTCCTACGAGCAGTACTTC.

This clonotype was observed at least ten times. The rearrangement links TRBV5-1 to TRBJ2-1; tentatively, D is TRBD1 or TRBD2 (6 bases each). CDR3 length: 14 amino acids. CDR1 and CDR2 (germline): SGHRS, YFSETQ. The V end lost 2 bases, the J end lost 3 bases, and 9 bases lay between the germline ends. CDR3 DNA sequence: TGCGCCAGCAGCTTCGGGGGCTACTACAATGAGCAGTTCTTC. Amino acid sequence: CASSFGGYYNEQFF.

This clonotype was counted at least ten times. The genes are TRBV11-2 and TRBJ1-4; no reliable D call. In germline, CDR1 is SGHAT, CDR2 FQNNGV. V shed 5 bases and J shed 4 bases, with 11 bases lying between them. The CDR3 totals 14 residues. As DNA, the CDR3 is TGTGCCAGCAGCCTCGGACGGAGTAATGAAAAACTGTTTTTT. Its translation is CASSLGRSNEKLFF.

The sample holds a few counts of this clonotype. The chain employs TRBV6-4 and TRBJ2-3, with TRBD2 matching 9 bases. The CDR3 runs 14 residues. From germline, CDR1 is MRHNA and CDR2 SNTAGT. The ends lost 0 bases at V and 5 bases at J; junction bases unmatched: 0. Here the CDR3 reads CASSDSAGGDTQYF. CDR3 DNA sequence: TGTGCCAGCAGTGACTCAGCGGGAGGAGATACGCAGTATTTT.

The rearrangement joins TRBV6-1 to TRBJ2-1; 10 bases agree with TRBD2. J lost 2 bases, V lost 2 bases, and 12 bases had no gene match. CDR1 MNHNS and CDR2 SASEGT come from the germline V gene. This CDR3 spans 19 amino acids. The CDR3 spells CASSELGEGSGRPYNEQFF. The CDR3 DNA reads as TGTGCCAGCAGTGAACTGGGGGAGGGTAGCGGGAGGCCCTACAATGAGCAGTTCTTC.

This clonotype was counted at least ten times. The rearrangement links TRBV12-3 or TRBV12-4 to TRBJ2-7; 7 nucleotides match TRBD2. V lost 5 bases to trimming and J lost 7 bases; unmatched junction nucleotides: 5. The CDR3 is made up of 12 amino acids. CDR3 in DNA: TGTGCCAGCAGTCCCCTCGGGGGGGAGCAGTACTTC. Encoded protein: CASSPLGGEQYF.

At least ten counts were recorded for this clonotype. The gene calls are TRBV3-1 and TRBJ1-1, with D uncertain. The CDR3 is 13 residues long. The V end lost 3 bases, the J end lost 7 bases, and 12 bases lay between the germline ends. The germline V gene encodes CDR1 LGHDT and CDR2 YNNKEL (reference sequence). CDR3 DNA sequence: TGTGCCAGCAGCCAGGGAGAGACCGGTGAAGCTTTCTTT. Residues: CASSQGETGEAFF.

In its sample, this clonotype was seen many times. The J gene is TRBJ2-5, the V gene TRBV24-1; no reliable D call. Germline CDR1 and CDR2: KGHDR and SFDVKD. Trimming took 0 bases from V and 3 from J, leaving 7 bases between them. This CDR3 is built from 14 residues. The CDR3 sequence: CATSDLKGKETQYF. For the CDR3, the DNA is TGTGCCACCAGTGATTTGAAGGGAAAAGAGACCCAGTACTTC.

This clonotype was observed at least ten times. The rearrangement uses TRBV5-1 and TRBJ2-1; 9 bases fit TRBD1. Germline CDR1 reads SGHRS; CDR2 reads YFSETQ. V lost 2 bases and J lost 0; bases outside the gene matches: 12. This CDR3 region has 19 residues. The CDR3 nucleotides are TGCGCCAGCAGCTTCCGGCCCGTACAGGGGGCTCTCTCCTACAATGAGCAGTTCTTC. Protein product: CASSFRPVQGALSYNEQFF.

CDR3 sequence: CASGPGTTTSRNEQFF. CDR3 in DNA: TGTGCCAGCGGCCCCGGGACAACGACTAGCCGTAATGAGCAGTTCTTC. This chain links TRBV28 with TRBJ2-1, with D possibly TRBD2 on 7 matching bases. The CDR3 extends over 16 amino acids. Trimming pared 8 bases from V and 7 bases from J, leaving 24 bases between. Per germline, CDR1 MDHEN and CDR2 SYDVKM.

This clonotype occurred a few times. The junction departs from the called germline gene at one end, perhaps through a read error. The CDR3 loop reads CASSGGASTDTQCF. In nucleotides, the CDR3 is TGTGCCAGCAGCGGCGGGGCTAGCACAGATACGCAGTGTTTT. V usage is TRBV11-3 and J usage is TRBJ2-3; TRBD2 is a possible D gene (6 bases). This CDR3 comprises 14 residues. Germline assignment: CDR1 SGHNT and CDR2 YENEEA.

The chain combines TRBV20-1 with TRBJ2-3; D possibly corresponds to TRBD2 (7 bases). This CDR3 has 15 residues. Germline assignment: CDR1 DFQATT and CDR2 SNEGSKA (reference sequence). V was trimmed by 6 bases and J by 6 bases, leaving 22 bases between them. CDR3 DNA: TGCAGTGCCCTGAGGGGGGGGAGGGCCGTGGATACGCAGTATTTT. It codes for CSALRGGRAVDTQYF.

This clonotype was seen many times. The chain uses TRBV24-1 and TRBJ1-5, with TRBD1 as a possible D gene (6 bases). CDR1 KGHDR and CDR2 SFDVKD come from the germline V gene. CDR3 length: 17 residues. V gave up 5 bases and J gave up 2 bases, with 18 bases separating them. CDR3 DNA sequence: TGTGCCACCAGTGCCGGAACAGGGTCTTGGGGCAATCAGCCCCAGCATTTT. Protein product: CATSAGTGSWGNQPQHF.

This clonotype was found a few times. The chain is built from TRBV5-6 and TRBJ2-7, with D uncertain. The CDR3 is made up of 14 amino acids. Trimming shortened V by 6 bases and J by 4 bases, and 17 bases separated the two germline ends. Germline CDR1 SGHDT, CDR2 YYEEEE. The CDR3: CASTRRRVSYEQYF. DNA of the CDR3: TGTGCCAGCACCCGTCGTAGGGTTTCTTACGAGCAGTACTTC.

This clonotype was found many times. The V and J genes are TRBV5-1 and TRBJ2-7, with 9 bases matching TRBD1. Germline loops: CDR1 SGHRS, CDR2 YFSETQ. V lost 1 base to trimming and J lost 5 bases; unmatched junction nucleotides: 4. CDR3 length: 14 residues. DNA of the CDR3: TGCGCCAGCAGCTTGTCGGGACAGGGCCACGAGCAGTACTTC. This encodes CASSLSGQGHEQYF. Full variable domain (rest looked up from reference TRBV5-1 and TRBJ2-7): KAGVTQTPRYLIKTRGQQVTLSCSPISGHRSVSWYQQTPGQGLQFLFEYFSETQRNKGNFPGRFSGRQFSNSRSEMNVSTLELGDSALYLCASSLSGQGHEQYFGPGTRLTVT.

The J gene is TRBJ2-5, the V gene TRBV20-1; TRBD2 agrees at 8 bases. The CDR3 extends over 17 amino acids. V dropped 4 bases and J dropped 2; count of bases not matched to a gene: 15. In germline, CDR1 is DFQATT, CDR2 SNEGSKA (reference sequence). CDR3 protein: CSATGGNVGIGQETQYF. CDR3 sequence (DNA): TGCAGTGCTACGGGGGGGAACGTTGGGATCGGACAAGAGACCCAGTACTTC.

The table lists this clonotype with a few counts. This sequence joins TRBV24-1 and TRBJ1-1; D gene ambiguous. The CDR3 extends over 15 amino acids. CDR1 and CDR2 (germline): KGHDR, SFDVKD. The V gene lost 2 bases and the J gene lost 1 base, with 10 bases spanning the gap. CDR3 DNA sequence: TGTGCCACCAGTGATTCCTCCCCCGGGAACACTGAAGCTTTCTTT. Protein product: CATSDSSPGNTEAFF.